The entry that follows covers one TCR beta chain sequence. Its specificity is unknown. These data originate in a study of T-cell memory formation after mild COVID-19. Study as a whole: TCR clusters were largely donor specific. Regarding the study as a whole: Largely, contracting CD4+ clones fell within CM and EM, and contracting CD8+ clones within EMRA.

Via MiXCR, TCRdb re-called the 5' RACE reads, giving one row per CDR3 protein. Of hundreds of thousands of distinct CDR3 sequences listed, 15% to 20% are singletons. The clonotype comes from a man aged 18 to 30 who had mild COVID-19 (a few samples of this study predate the infection). Cell type and time point are not known. The sequencing input was PBMCs or a T cell subset sorted from them (not recorded which).

The CDR3 DNA follows: TGCGCCAGCAGCCAAGTACTAGCGGGGGAGGACGAGCAGTACTTC. This sequence encodes CASSQVLAGEDEQYF. The chain carries TRBV4-1 and TRBJ2-7; 11 nucleotides line up with TRBD2. Germline lookup yields CDR1 MGHRA and CDR2 YSYEKL. This CDR3 comprises 15 residues. The trim removed 1 base at V and 5 bases at J, leaving 4 bases unmatched.